The TCR beta chain described here comes from a study of cytotoxic CD8 clonotypes in ibrutinib-treated CLL. Study as a whole: Recorded responses included approximately 25 partial and 2 complete; following median 68 months, approximately 15 stayed remitted and 12 progressed. Response samples were taken after a median about eleven months of treatment, range 6 to 36.

This clone came up once. V lost 5 bases to trimming and J lost 4 bases, with 9 bases between them. The germline gives CDR1 KGHSH, CDR2 LQKENI. The CDR3 spans 13 residues. Measured with immunoSEQ multiplex PCR; TCRdb has only the in-frame clones, and not every one. Of about 29,000 clones listed, approximately 68% are singletons. This sample comprised PBMCs, obtained after 24 months of ibrutinib treatment. The rearrangement uses TRBV18 and TRBJ1-5; D gene unclear. The clonotype was recovered from a human donor with chronic lymphocytic leukemia. The chain's CDR3 is CASSGGPNQPQHF. In DNA, the CDR3 is TGTGCCAGCTCAGGCGGGCCGAATCAGCCCCAGCATTTT.